The 30 T cell receptor beta chains below were found in one sample sequenced in a study of shared clonotypes between healthy human individuals. Assay: immunoSEQ multiplex PCR; the TCRdb copy retains only in-frame clones and omits some. Of over a million clones in the sample, more than 75% were seen once. The sample consisted of memory CD4+ T cells from PBMCs. Noted subset: CD45RA-negative fraction. The receptor source for this set is a man in his late teens or twenties in good health. Some clones in this sample may be carry-over from other donors' samples.

This clone was picked up one time. This rearrangement joins TRBV28 to TRBJ2-3, with 14 bases aligning to TRBD2. The CDR3 has 16 amino acids. Germline CDR1 reads MDHEN; CDR2 reads SYDVKM. The ends lost 6 bases at V and 6 bases at J; junction bases unmatched: 8. Written as DNA, the CDR3 is TGTGCCAGCAGCACGGGACTAGCGGGAGCGGGGGATACGCAGTATTTT. Protein: CASSTGLAGAGDTQYF.

The rearrangement uses TRBV5-1 and TRBJ1-2; D unresolved. From germline, CDR1 is SGHRS and CDR2 YFSETQ. This CDR3 spans 13 amino acids. V was trimmed by 1 base and J by 11 bases, leaving 15 bases between them. The CDR3 nucleotides read TGCGCCAGCAGCTTGTTTTCGCCAGGACCTTACACCTTC. Protein sequence: CASSLFSPGPYTF.

In its sample, this clone was seen a few times. The chain uses TRBV9 and TRBJ1-2; D is uncertain. From germline, CDR1 is SGDLS and CDR2 YYNGEE. V lost 3 bases and J lost 8, with 11 bases in between. The CDR3 covers 12 residues. The CDR3, as DNA: TGTGCCAGCAGCGGGCGGGTCGGAGGCTACACCTTC. Translating gives CASSGRVGGYTF.

The genes are TRBV11-2 and TRBJ1-6, with TRBD1 matching 7 bases. The germline V gene has CDR1 SGHAT and CDR2 FQNNGV. Trimming removed 0 bases from V and 7 bases from J; junction bases left unmatched: 9. The CDR3 runs to 17 residues. The chain's CDR3 is CASSLERGRFGNSPLHF. The DNA of the CDR3 is TGTGCCAGCAGCTTAGAGAGGGGGCGTTTTGGGAATTCACCCCTCCACTTT. Supplemented by reference TRBV11-2 and TRBJ1-6, the full variable domain reads EAGVAQSPRYKIIEKRQSVAFWCNPISGHATLYWYQQILGQGPKLLIQFQNNGVVDDSQLPKDRFSAERLKGVDSTLKIQPAKLEDSAVYLCASSLERGRFGNSPLHFGNGTRLTVT.

The chain uses TRBV6-5 and TRBJ1-4; D is undetermined. Per germline, CDR1 MNHEY and CDR2 SVGAGI. Trimming shortened V by 5 bases and J by 11 bases, and 12 bases separated the two germline ends. The CDR3 is 12 amino acids. The CDR3, as DNA: TGTGCCAGCAGTCCCCAGGCTGGGAAACTGTTTTTT. It encodes CASSPQAGKLFF.

This chain connects TRBV28 to TRBJ2-1, with 9 bases identical to TRBD1. The CDR3 sequence is 19 residues long. The V gene's germline CDR1 is MDHEN and CDR2 SYDVKM. The trim removed 5 bases at V and 0 bases at J, leaving 14 bases unmatched. The CDR3 region is CASSGRQGDRRSSYNEQFF. CDR3 in DNA: TGTGCCAGCAGTGGGAGACAGGGGGATAGGAGGAGCTCCTACAATGAGCAGTTCTTC.

This CDR3 is CASRGDRNPSSGANVLTF. The CDR3 DNA follows: TGTGCCAGCCGCGGGGACAGGAACCCGAGCTCTGGGGCCAACGTCCTGACTTTC. The V gene is TRBV28, the J gene TRBJ2-6; 8 nucleotides agree with TRBD1. After removal of 8 bases from V and 0 bases from J, the junction contained 12 bases not matched to a gene. The germline CDR1 and CDR2 sequences are MDHEN and SYDVKM. This CDR3 is built from 18 residues.

The J gene is TRBJ1-5, the V gene TRBV5-8, with 10 bases identical to TRBD1. Germline V gene sequence: CDR1 SGHTS, CDR2 YDEGEE. V lost 5 bases and J lost 6; bases outside the gene matches: 11. This CDR3 has 16 residues. DNA of the CDR3: TGTGCCAGCAGTCCAAGGACAGGGGGATTGAGTCAGCCCCAGCATTTT. Its protein is CASSPRTGGLSQPQHF.

The rearrangement joins TRBV5-1 to TRBJ2-7; TRBD2 aligns across 15 bases. This CDR3 has 18 amino acids. The junction had 4 bases not matched to a gene; V was cut back by 0 bases and J by 0 bases. From germline, CDR1 is SGHRS and CDR2 YFSETQ. The CDR3 reads CASSLGTSGRVSSYEQYF. In DNA, the CDR3 is TGCGCCAGCAGCTTGGGGACTAGCGGGAGGGTAAGCTCCTACGAGCAGTACTTC.

This clone has only one observation. This chain links TRBV27 with TRBJ1-5; D might be TRBD1 (5 bases). This CDR3 is 17 amino acids long. CDR1 MNHEY and CDR2 SMNVEV come from the germline V gene (reference sequence). The ends were cut back, 8 bases at V and 3 bases at J, with 23 bases in the middle. CDR3 in amino acids: CASRSRKGANTNQPQHF. Here the CDR3 DNA reads TGTGCCAGCCGTTCTCGTAAAGGGGCGAATACCAATCAGCCCCAGCATTTT.

This clone was seen a single time. The CDR3 end shows no conserved phenylalanine or tryptophan, and so a read error is likely. The DNA is omitted, as the CDR3 cannot be located on it reliably, and the CDR3 follows TCRdb's listing. The CDR3 region is CATSRVVGQGRQMR. This chain joins TRBV15 and TRBJ1-1; TRBD1 is the table's D call, not checked against the DNA. A total of 14 residues make up the CDR3, ends included. Germline V CDR1 and CDR2: LNHNV, YYDKDF (reference sequence).

This rearrangement joins TRBV18 to TRBJ2-3; 8 bases fit TRBD2. The CDR3 consists of 16 residues. Per the germline V gene, CDR1 is KGHSH and CDR2 is LQKENI. Germline trimming cut 3 bases from V and 0 bases from J; bases unmatched to any gene: 5. The CDR3 DNA follows: TGTGCCAGCTCACCGTTACTAGCGGAGAGCACAGATACGCAGTATTTT. Residues: CASSPLLAESTDTQYF. The full variable domain, its missing parts supplied by reference TRBV18 and TRBJ2-3, is NAGVMQNPRHLVRRRGQEARLRCSPMKGHSHVYWYRQLPEEGLKFMVYLQKENIIDESGMPKERFSAEFPKEGPSILRIQQVVRGDSAAYFCASSPLLAESTDTQYFGPGTRLTVL.

This clone was seen just once. The chain combines TRBV19 with TRBJ1-1; 9 bases agree with TRBD1. The CDR3 sequence is 14 residues long. CDR1 is LNHDA, CDR2 SQIVND, per germline (reference sequence). The V gene end was trimmed by 7 bases and the J gene end by 4 bases; junction bases not matched to a gene: 7. The CDR3 DNA follows: TGTGCCAGTACCCAACAGGGGGCTGTCACTGAAGCTTTCTTT. Its protein product is CASTQQGAVTEAFF.

J is TRBJ2-7 and V is TRBV7-6; 8 bases are a match to TRBD1. Per germline, CDR1 SGHVS and CDR2 FNYEAQ. The CDR3 has 19 amino acids. The ends lost 2 bases at V and 4 bases at J; junction bases unmatched: 19. For the CDR3, the DNA is TGTGCCAGCAGCTTACGGGAAATCAAGGACAGGGCACAATCTTACGAGCAGTACTTC. The encoded protein is CASSLREIKDRAQSYEQYF.

The chain uses TRBV25-1 and TRBJ2-5, with 9 bases identical to TRBD1. This CDR3 is 14 amino acids long. Germline V gene data show CDR1 as MGHDK and CDR2 as SYGVNS. With 4 bases clipped from V and 5 bases from J, the junction kept 5 bases outside the gene matches. CDR3 amino acids: CASSAHRGRETQYF. In DNA, the CDR3 is TGTGCCAGCAGTGCCCACAGGGGGCGGGAGACCCAGTACTTC.

This chain uses TRBV28 with TRBJ2-3; D is uncertain. The V end was cut by 10 bases, the J end by 2 bases, with 13 bases between. Germline assignment: CDR1 MDHEN and CDR2 SYDVKM. This CDR3 region has 13 residues. The DNA of the CDR3 is TGTGCCACAAGAAAATGGAACACAGATACGCAGTATTTT. This gives the protein CATRKWNTDTQYF.

About this clone: This sample also contains other DNA sequences that code for the same CDR3. This chain connects TRBV29-1 to TRBJ2-5; perhaps TRBD1 as D (6 bases). Germline V gene sequence: CDR1 SQVTM, CDR2 ANQGSEA. This CDR3 is built from 13 residues. V lost 4 bases and J 4 bases, leaving 13 bases between the germline ends. The CDR3 loop is CSVGSRGGETQYF. CDR3 coding DNA: TGCAGCGTTGGATCCAGGGGTGGAGAGACCCAGTACTTC.

About this clone: This may be a read error: a much more frequent sequence differs by one nucleotide. This sequence joins TRBV30 and TRBJ2-5; no firm D call. The germline CDR1 and CDR2 sequences are GTSNPN and SVGIG (reference sequence). The CDR3 sequence is 11 residues long. This CDR3 reads CAWNDAEIQYF. The CDR3 region has the DNA TGTGCCTGGAACGACGCGGAGATCCAGTACTTC.

DNA for the CDR3: TGTGCCAGCAGTGAACTAGCAGATACGCAGTATTTT. Amino acid sequence: CASSELADTQYF. The V gene is TRBV2, the J gene TRBJ2-3; D unresolved. V was pared by 2 bases and J by 4 bases, with 4 bases between. The germline V gene encodes CDR1 SNHLY and CDR2 FYNNEI. This CDR3 is built from 12 residues.

This clone was observed a handful of times. This rearrangement joins TRBV23-1 to TRBJ1-5, with no clear D. TRBV23-1 is treated as an ORF (open reading frame) with a function not yet certain. V lost 0 bases and J 7 bases, leaving 10 bases between the germline ends. The CDR3 is made up of 14 amino acids. This CDR3 is CASSQSEAGQPQHF. In DNA, the CDR3 is TGCGCCAGCAGTCAATCTGAGGCGGGACAGCCCCAGCATTTT.

This clone showed up many times. The CDR3 loop reads CASSLASGGRIKGYTF. CDR3 DNA: TGTGCCAGCAGCTTAGCGTCCGGTGGCAGGATCAAGGGCTACACCTTC. The V gene is TRBV7-6, the J gene TRBJ1-2; D gene unclear. CDR1 is SGHVS, CDR2 FNYEAQ, per germline. This CDR3 is built from 16 residues. Trimming removed 0 bases from V and 8 bases from J, with 19 bases in between.

This clone was detected ten times or more. This chain uses TRBV5-7 with TRBJ2-1; 8 bases align to TRBD2. TRBV5-7 qualifies as an ORF whose function is uncertain. The CDR3 has 19 amino acids. V lost 0 bases, J lost 0 bases, and 11 bases stayed unmatched. The CDR3, as DNA: TGTGCCAGCAGCTTGGTTCATGGGCTAGCGGGTTTCTCCTACAATGAGCAGTTCTTC. It yields the protein CASSLVHGLAGFSYNEQFF.

As DNA, the CDR3 is TGTGCCTGGTACCCTAAAGGTGGTGGCGGGGAGCTGTTTTTT. Protein: CAWYPKGGGGELFF. This chain uses TRBV30 with TRBJ2-2; D ambiguous. The ends were cut back, 5 bases at V and 7 bases at J, with 17 bases in the middle. Germline loops: CDR1 GTSNPN, CDR2 SVGIG (reference sequence). The length of the CDR3 is 14 residues.

The chain is built from TRBV13 and TRBJ1-1, with 7 nucleotides matching TRBD1. The trim removed 1 base at V and 0 bases at J, leaving 5 bases unmatched. Germline V gene lookup returns CDR1 PRHDT and CDR2 FYEKMQ (reference sequence). The CDR3 is 16 amino acids. CDR3 sequence: CASSLVEGAVNTEAFF. The DNA of the CDR3 is TGTGCCAGCAGCTTAGTCGAGGGGGCGGTGAACACTGAAGCTTTCTTT.

The J gene is TRBJ2-6, the V gene TRBV5-6, with 8 bases aligning to TRBD1. The CDR3 runs 17 residues. Trimming at V came to 4 bases and at J to 3 bases, leaving 9 bases not matched to a gene. Germline-derived CDR1 and CDR2 are SGHDT and YYEEEE. This CDR3 is CASSLRTGYNGANVLTF. In DNA form, the CDR3 reads TGTGCCAGCAGCCTGAGGACAGGGTATAATGGGGCCAACGTCCTGACTTTC. The full variable domain, in which reference TRBV5-6 and TRBJ2-6 provide the parts outside the CDR3, is DAGVTQSPTHLIKTRGQQVTLRCSPKSGHDTVSWYQQALGQGPQFIFQYYEEEERQRGNFPDRFSGHQFPNYSSELNVNALLLGDSALYLCASSLRTGYNGANVLTFGAGSRLTVL.

The rearrangement links TRBV11-3 to TRBJ2-5, with D unclear. The J call may not be correct, given that the DNA end is closer to TRBJ2-7. Germline V gives CDR1 SGHNT, CDR2 YENEEA. The CDR3 loop spans 13 amino acids. CDR3 sequence (DNA): TGTGCCAGCAGCCCTCCCAGTTCCTACGAGCAGTACTTC. It yields the protein CASSPPSSYEQYF.

This clone was observed a single time. The rearrangement links TRBV15 to TRBJ2-3; TRBD2 aligns across 9 bases. Looked up from germline, CDR1 is LNHNV and CDR2 is YYDKDF (reference sequence). There are 15 residues in the CDR3. After removal of 1 base from V and 4 bases from J, the junction contained 3 bases not matched to a gene. This CDR3 reads CATSRVAGGADTQYF. The CDR3 nucleotides read TGTGCCACCAGCAGAGTGGCGGGAGGGGCAGATACGCAGTATTTT. The full variable domain, with the rest looked up from reference TRBV15 and TRBJ2-3, is DAMVIQNPRYQVTQFGKPVTLSCSQTLNHNVMYWYQQKSSQAPKLLFHYYDKDFNNEADTPDNFQSRRPNTSFCFLDIRSPGLGDTAMYLCATSRVAGGADTQYFGPGTRLTVL.

This chain links TRBV28 with TRBJ2-7; tentatively, D is TRBD1 or TRBD2 (5 bases each). V was pared by 5 bases and J by 3 bases, with 14 bases between. Looked up from germline, CDR1 is MDHEN and CDR2 is SYDVKM. The CDR3 spans 14 residues. This CDR3 reads CASSLDGTRYEQYF. DNA of the CDR3: TGTGCCAGCAGTCTAGACGGGACCCGCTACGAGCAGTACTTC.

The chain carries TRBV27 and TRBJ2-1; 8 bases are shared with TRBD2. V lost 7 bases and J lost 7; bases outside the gene matches: 12. The germline V gene has CDR1 MNHEY and CDR2 SMNVEV (reference sequence). The CDR3 has 15 amino acids. CDR3 nucleotide sequence: TGTGCCAGCACCAGACCGGGACTAGGAAGGAATGAGCAGTTCTTC. This codes for CASTRPGLGRNEQFF.

As regards this clone: Other DNA sequences in this specimen translate into the identical CDR3. The rearrangement uses TRBV28 and TRBJ1-1, with D unclear. V was cut by 3 bases and J by 4 bases, with 9 bases left in between. Looked up from germline, CDR1 is MDHEN and CDR2 is SYDVKM. CDR3 length equals 13 residues. The CDR3 bases are TGTGCCAGCAGTTTGGGAAGGAGCACTGAAGCTTTCTTT. Amino acids: CASSLGRSTEAFF. The variable domain in full, completed from reference TRBV28 and TRBJ1-1, reads DVKVTQSSRYLVKRTGEKVFLECVQDMDHENMFWYRQDPGLGLRLIYFSYDVKMKEKGDIPEGYSVSREKKERFSLILESASTNQTSMYLCASSLGRSTEAFFGQGTRLTVV.